The source of this T cell receptor (beta chain) is a study of blood T cell repertoires in COVID-19. Study as a whole: COVID-19 samples collected from the United States, Italy and Spain covered acute and convalescent phases. The analysed material was cDNA or gDNA that came from T cells, B-cell-depleted T cells, or PBMCs.

Methods used by the authors: The authors estimated nucleated cell counts from reference gene primer amplification. Generated by immunoSEQ multiplex PCR, the TCRdb table keeps only in-frame clones and is missing some. V and J calls and clone size are given by that table; D and trimming were obtained from the DNA. The sample records roughly 300,000 clones, around 82% being singletons. Germline CDR1 SNHLY, CDR2 FYNNEI. Germline trimming cut 0 bases from V and 5 bases from J; bases unmatched to any gene: 3. The CDR3 spans 15 residues. The genes are TRBV2 and TRBJ2-5; the match to TRBD2 covers 10 bases. Sequenced sample: peripheral blood. The receptor was derived from a woman aged 45-65 years who had recovered from COVID-19. DNA of the CDR3: TGTGCCAGCAGTGAAGCTACTAGCGGGGTTGAGACCCAGTACTTC. It encodes CASSEATSGVETQYF.